This T cell receptor (beta chain) is drawn from a study of identifying expanded T cells in peripheral blood. Clones were read by immunoSEQ multiplex PCR, and TCRdb kept only the in-frame ones, dropping some. The sample includes around 76,000 clones, roughly nine tenths seen only once; the top ten take 2.5% to 3.5%. Germline loops: CDR1 SGHTA, CDR2 FQGNSA. The CDR3 covers 16 residues. Losses at the gene ends were 3 bases for V and 4 bases for J; bases not matched to a gene: 5. The chain has TRBV7-2 and TRBJ2-1; TRBD2 aligns across 11 bases. Source material: blood. This sequence was found in a person aged 18-69 years in good health. CDR3 loop: CASSFVAGGTYNEQFF. Written as DNA, the CDR3 is TGTGCCAGCAGCTTTGTAGCGGGGGGGACTTACAATGAGCAGTTCTTC.